This is a list of T cell receptor beta chains from one sample in a study of tumor and adjacent non-tumor tissue in lung cancer. TCRdb reanalysed the multiplex PCR reads using MiXCR and keeps one entry per CDR3 protein. The data contain approximately 150,000 distinct CDR3 sequences, 60% to 70% of them singletons. The specimen was lung tumor tissue. Receptors originate from a man in his 60s with small cell lung cancer. The CDR3 runs from the conserved cysteine through the conserved F or W.

v_gene | CDR3aa
TRBV5-6 | CASSLDNSGTNILTF
TRBV6-1 | CASSEIVGGGGQPQHF
TRBV5-1 | CASSSGLAGATDMQYF
TRBV20-1 | CSAPPPGVQETQYF
TRBV28 | CASSLVGGSSEQFF
TRBV11-2 | CASSFVLNKEQSF
TRBV20-1 | CSVVSGVDNEQFF
TRBV6-6 | CASSYSKAVGVPGELFF
TRBV4-2 | CASSQATAGTYNEQFF
TRBV20-1 | CNVRAGGGETQYF
TRBV29-1 | CSVVRTGAGEDEQFF